One sample yielded the 24 T cell receptor beta chains listed below, sequenced in a study of blood T cell repertoires in COVID-19. This table comes from immunoSEQ multiplex PCR, and its TCRdb copy is limited to in-frame clones, with some not included. The sample includes more than 200,000 clones, 80% to 85% of them seen just once. The sample comprised peripheral blood. The source of these receptors is a middle-aged man with active or convalescent COVID-19.

This clone was observed a single time. The chain joins TRBV11-3 to TRBJ1-1, with 7 bases matching TRBD1. With 5 bases clipped from V and 3 bases from J, the junction kept 6 bases outside the gene matches. The CDR3 has 14 amino acids. Per germline, CDR1 SGHNT and CDR2 YENEEA. The CDR3 DNA sequence: TGTGCCAGCAGCCCAAGACAGGGCGACACTGAAGCTTTCTTT. This encodes CASSPRQGDTEAFF.

This chain joins TRBV10-3 and TRBJ1-1, with D perhaps TRBD1 (5 bases). The CDR3 is made up of 15 amino acids. Germline CDR1 is ENHRY and CDR2 is SYGVKD. Trimming took 3 bases from V and 3 from J, leaving 14 bases between them. This CDR3 reads CAISEVGRGDTEAFF. CDR3 DNA sequence: TGTGCCATCAGTGAAGTCGGGCGGGGGGACACTGAAGCTTTCTTT.

The rearrangement links TRBV4-1 to TRBJ2-7; 7 bases are a match to TRBD1. The length of the CDR3 is 16 residues. Germline CDR1 is MGHRA and CDR2 is YSYEKL. The junction had 7 bases not matched to a gene; V was cut back by 0 bases and J by 2 bases. For the CDR3, the DNA is TGCGCCAGCAGCCAAGAAACAGGGGTTCCCACCTACGAGCAGTACTTC. Translating gives CASSQETGVPTYEQYF.

The chain is built from TRBV12-3 or TRBV12-4 and TRBJ1-2; 9 nucleotides agree with TRBD1. The CDR3 is 13 amino acids. V was pared by 6 bases and J by 8 bases, with 7 bases of the junction left unmatched. The CDR3: CASREQGAGGYTF. CDR3 bases: TGTGCCAGCAGGGAACAGGGGGCAGGAGGCTACACCTTC.

This chain links TRBV5-4 with TRBJ2-3; 11 nucleotides align to TRBD2. The J segment lost 6 bases and the V segment lost 3 bases, leaving 3 bases of the junction unmatched. There are 14 residues in the CDR3. The germline V gene encodes CDR1 SGHNT and CDR2 YYREEE (reference sequence). The CDR3 reads CASSSSGGLDTQYF. DNA of the CDR3: TGTGCCAGCAGCTCTAGCGGGGGGCTCGATACGCAGTATTTT.

The chain uses TRBV30 and TRBJ1-4; 7 bases match TRBD1. Germline V gives CDR1 GTSNPN, CDR2 SVGIG (reference sequence). This CDR3 region has 16 residues. The CDR3 loop is CCDRERMISTNEKLFF. The CDR3 nucleotides read TGTTGTGACAGGGAGAGGATGATCTCAACTAATGAAAAACTGTTTTTT.

The chain is built from TRBV15 and TRBJ2-5; 9 bases are shared with TRBD1. Germline CDR1 and CDR2: LNHNV and YYDKDF (reference sequence). The CDR3 has 14 amino acids. V trimming: 5 bases; J trimming: 4 bases; junction bases outside the gene matches: 5. CDR3 residues: CATSQDRGRETQYF. The CDR3 DNA reads TGTGCCACCAGCCAGGACAGGGGAAGAGAGACCCAGTACTTC.

J is TRBJ2-5 and V is TRBV28; 8 positions match TRBD1. The CDR3 loop spans 15 amino acids. Germline V gene data show CDR1 as MDHEN and CDR2 as SYDVKM. V shed 6 bases and J 2 bases; nucleotides not matched to a gene: 8. This chain's CDR3 is CASRAGGRGQETQYF. For the CDR3, the DNA is TGTGCCAGCAGGGCAGGGGGCAGGGGACAAGAGACCCAGTACTTC. Combining the CDR3 with reference TRBV28 and TRBJ2-5 gives the whole variable domain DVKVTQSSRYLVKRTGEKVFLECVQDMDHENMFWYRQDPGLGLRLIYFSYDVKMKEKGDIPEGYSVSREKKERFSLILESASTNQTSMYLCASRAGGRGQETQYFGPGTRLLVL.

The V gene is TRBV6-5, the J gene TRBJ1-3; no clear D. This CDR3 region has 15 residues. Germline CDR1 MNHEY, CDR2 SVGAGI. The V gene lost 6 bases and the J gene lost 0 bases, with 12 bases spanning the gap. The DNA for the CDR3 is TGTGCCAGCAGCGCCCTTAGAAGCTCTGGAAACACCATATATTTT. This sequence encodes CASSALRSSGNTIYF.

The J gene is TRBJ2-2, the V gene TRBV5-1; 13 bases are a match to TRBD2. In germline, CDR1 is SGHRS, CDR2 YFSETQ. This CDR3 has 18 amino acids. Unmatched junction bases numbered 6, after V lost 2 bases and J lost 2 bases. The CDR3 is CASSLGGLAGVNTGELFF. The CDR3 region has the DNA TGCGCCAGCAGCTTAGGAGGACTAGCGGGGGTAAACACCGGGGAGCTGTTTTTT.

V usage is TRBV30 and J usage is TRBJ2-2; maybe TRBD2 (5 bases). V dropped 4 bases and J dropped 1 base, with 16 bases sitting between them. Germline CDR1 is GTSNPN and CDR2 is SVGIG (reference sequence). The CDR3 is made up of 16 amino acids. The CDR3 reads CAWTLRGTQNTGELFF. The DNA of the CDR3 is TGTGCCTGGACCCTACGGGGAACCCAGAACACCGGGGAGCTGTTTTTT.

V is TRBV7-9 and J is TRBJ1-2, with D perhaps matching TRBD1 (5 bases). The germline V gene encodes CDR1 SEHNR and CDR2 FQNEAQ (reference sequence). The CDR3 is 14 amino acids. Trimming cost V 6 bases and J 6 bases, with 17 bases left between them. CDR3 DNA sequence: TGTGCCAGCAGGACGGACGCGGGGCAGGATGGCTACACCTTC. It codes for CASRTDAGQDGYTF. Together with reference TRBV7-9 and TRBJ1-2, the CDR3 gives the full variable domain: DTGVSQNPRHKITKRGQNVTFRCDPISEHNRLYWYRQTLGQGPEFLTYFQNEAQLEKSRLLSDRFSAERPKGSFSTLEIQRTEQGDSAMYLCASRTDAGQDGYTFGSGTRLTVV.

The chain uses TRBV27 and TRBJ1-1; D is perhaps TRBD1 (5 bases). Germline CDR1 and CDR2: MNHEY and SMNVEV (reference sequence). The V end lost 2 bases, the J end lost 7 bases, and 8 bases lay between the germline ends. This CDR3 contains 12 residues. The CDR3 sequence is CASSLRQGEAFF. Written as DNA, the CDR3 is TGTGCCAGCAGTTTAAGGCAGGGTGAAGCTTTCTTT.

Only a few counts were recorded for this clone. The chain joins TRBV11-2 to TRBJ2-7; no clear D gene. This CDR3 has 12 residues. Germline V gene data show CDR1 as SGHAT and CDR2 as FQNNGV. Trimming took 5 bases from V and 6 from J, leaving 11 bases between them. The CDR3 loop is CASSAMPSEQYF. The CDR3 DNA reads as TGTGCCAGCAGCGCGATGCCCTCCGAGCAGTACTTC.

This sequence joins TRBV6-1 and TRBJ1-4; 8 bases line up with TRBD1. J was trimmed by 5 bases and V by 4 bases; bases with no gene match: 9. CDR1 is MNHNS, CDR2 SASEGT, per germline. This CDR3 has 16 amino acids. CDR3 residues: CASSAKGGQENEKLFF. The CDR3 DNA is TGTGCCAGCAGTGCCAAAGGGGGACAGGAGAATGAAAAACTGTTTTTT.

V usage is TRBV28 and J usage is TRBJ1-5; TRBD1 matches at 7 bases. Trimming removed 8 bases from V and 5 bases from J; junction bases left unmatched: 9. Germline V gene lookup returns CDR1 MDHEN and CDR2 SYDVKM. The CDR3 contains 14 residues. CDR3 in amino acids: CASQRQGGYQPQHF. The CDR3 coding sequence is TGTGCCAGCCAACGTCAGGGGGGTTATCAGCCCCAGCATTTT.

CDR3 nucleotide sequence: TGTGCCAGCAGCCCGGGGGGTGGCTACACCTTC. Translated: CASSPGGGYTF. The chain combines TRBV5-4 with TRBJ1-2; perhaps TRBD1 as D (5 bases). The ends were cut back, 4 bases at V and 7 bases at J, with 8 bases in the middle. CDR3 size: 11 residues. Germline CDR1 reads SGHNT; CDR2 reads YYREEE (reference sequence).

J is TRBJ1-2 and V is TRBV11-2, with 9 bases aligning to TRBD1. The germline gives CDR1 SGHAT, CDR2 FQNNGV. The ends lost 1 base at V and 4 bases at J; junction bases unmatched: 4. The CDR3 extends over 15 amino acids. The CDR3 protein is CASSLGGTGLYGYTF. The DNA of the CDR3 is TGTGCCAGCAGCTTAGGGGGGACAGGGCTCTATGGCTACACCTTC. Variable domain in full (rest from reference TRBV11-2 and TRBJ1-2): EAGVAQSPRYKIIEKRQSVAFWCNPISGHATLYWYQQILGQGPKLLIQFQNNGVVDDSQLPKDRFSAERLKGVDSTLKIQPAKLEDSAVYLCASSLGGTGLYGYTFGSGTRLTVV.

V usage is TRBV9 and J usage is TRBJ1-2, with D perhaps TRBD1 (6 bases). CDR3 size: 12 residues. V was trimmed by 3 bases and J by 10 bases, leaving 13 bases between them. Germline V lookup: CDR1 SGDLS, CDR2 YYNGEE. The CDR3 region is CASSALQGPYTF. Here the CDR3 DNA reads TGTGCCAGCAGCGCTCTACAGGGCCCCTACACCTTC.

V usage is TRBV3-1 (or the pseudogene TRBV3-2) and J usage is TRBJ1-5; D possibly corresponds to TRBD1 (6 bases). The germline V and J ends were trimmed by 1 base and 2 bases, with 15 bases remaining between them. CDR1 LGHDT and CDR2 YNNKEL come from the germline V gene (reference sequence). The CDR3 extends over 17 amino acids. The CDR3 DNA follows: TGTGCCAGCAGCCAAGTTTCCGTACAGGGAGGCAATCAGCCCCAGCATTTT. It translates to CASSQVSVQGGNQPQHF.

The chain has TRBV12-3 or TRBV12-4 and TRBJ1-1; no firm D call. The CDR3 spans 8 residues. V lost 10 bases to trimming and J lost 5 bases, with 2 bases between them. CDR3 in amino acids: CAITEAFF. In DNA form, the CDR3 reads TGTGCCATAACTGAAGCTTTCTTT.

V gene TRBV2 combines with J gene TRBJ1-6; TRBD1 matches at 7 bases. The V gene's germline CDR1 is SNHLY and CDR2 FYNNEI. This CDR3 contains 15 residues. V lost 10 bases and J lost 7; bases outside the gene matches: 13. CDR3 residues: CANARDSHLNSPLHF. As DNA, the CDR3 is TGTGCCAACGCCCGGGACAGCCACCTCAATTCACCCCTCCACTTT.

The rearrangement joins TRBV28 to TRBJ1-2; no reliable D call. The CDR3 spans 12 residues. V lost 5 bases and J lost 8, with 12 bases in between. Per the germline V gene, CDR1 is MDHEN and CDR2 is SYDVKM. The DNA for the CDR3 is TGTGCCAGCAGTCCCCCCGGGAGAGGCTACACCTTC. This gives the protein CASSPPGRGYTF.

The chain has TRBV7-9 and TRBJ2-6, with no clear D. V was trimmed by 4 bases and J by 4 bases, leaving 11 bases between them. In germline, CDR1 is SEHNR, CDR2 FQNEAQ (reference sequence). CDR3 size: 15 residues. CDR3 coding DNA: TGTGCCAGCAGCTCCCGCACTGAGGGGGCCAACGTCCTGACTTTC. Protein product: CASSSRTEGANVLTF.